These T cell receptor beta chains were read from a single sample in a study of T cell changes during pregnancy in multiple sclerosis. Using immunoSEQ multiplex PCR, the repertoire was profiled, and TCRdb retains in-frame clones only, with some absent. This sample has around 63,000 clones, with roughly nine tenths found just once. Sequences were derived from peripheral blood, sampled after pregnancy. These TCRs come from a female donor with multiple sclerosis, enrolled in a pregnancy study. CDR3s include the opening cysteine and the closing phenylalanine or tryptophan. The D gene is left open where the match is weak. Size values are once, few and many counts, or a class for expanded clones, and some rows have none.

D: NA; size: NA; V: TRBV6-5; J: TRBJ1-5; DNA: TGTGCCAGCAGTTACGAGAAAGGCAATCAGCCCCAGCATTTT; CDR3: CASSYEKGNQPQHF
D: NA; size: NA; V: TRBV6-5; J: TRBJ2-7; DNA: TGTGCCAGCATTGAAGCTAGTGGGGGGTACGAGCAGTACTTC; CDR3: CASIEASGGYEQYF
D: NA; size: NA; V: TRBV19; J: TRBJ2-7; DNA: TGTGCCAGTAGTTCCACCTCAGGGGAATTTTATGGCGAGCAGTACTTC; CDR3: CASSSTSGEFYGEQYF
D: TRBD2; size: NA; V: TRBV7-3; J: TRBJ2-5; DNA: TGTGCCAGCAGCTTACGGGAGGGGGAGACCCAGTACTTC; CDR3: CASSLREGETQYF
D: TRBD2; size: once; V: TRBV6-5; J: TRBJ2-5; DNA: TGTGCCAGCGGAGCGGGAGGCCGCGAGACCCAGTACTTC; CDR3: CASGAGGRETQYF
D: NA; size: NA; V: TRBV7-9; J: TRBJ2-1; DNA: TGTGCCAGCAGCTTTCGAGGGGGAAATGAGCAGTTCTTC; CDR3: CASSFRGGNEQFF
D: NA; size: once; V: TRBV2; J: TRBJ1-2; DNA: TGTGCCAGCAGTGCAGGGGCCTTTAACTATGGCTACACCTTC; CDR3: CASSAGAFNYGYTF
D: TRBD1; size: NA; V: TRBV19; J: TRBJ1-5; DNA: TGTGCCAGTAGTACGATTAACAGGGGACTGGGACAGCCCCAGCATTTT; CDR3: CASSTINRGLGQPQHF
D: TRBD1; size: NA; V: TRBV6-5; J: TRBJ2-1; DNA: TGTGCCAGCAGTTGGGACAGGGGGAAGAATGAGCAGTTCTTC; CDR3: CASSWDRGKNEQFF
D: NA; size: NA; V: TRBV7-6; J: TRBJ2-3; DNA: TGTGCCAGCAGCTCCACAGGGAACACAGATACGCAGTATTTT; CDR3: CASSSTGNTDTQYF
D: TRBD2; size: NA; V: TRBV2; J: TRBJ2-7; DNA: TGTGCCAGCAGCCCCACTGGACTAGCGGGAGGAAGCGAGCAGTACTTC; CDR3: CASSPTGLAGGSEQYF
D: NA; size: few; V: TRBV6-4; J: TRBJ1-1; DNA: TGTGCCAGCAGTGGACAAGTAGGCTCTGAAGCTTTCTTT; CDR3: CASSGQVGSEAFF
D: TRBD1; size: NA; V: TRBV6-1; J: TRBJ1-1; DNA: TGTGCCAGCAGGGTTGACACAGGGGGCAACACTGAAGCTTTCTTT; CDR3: CASRVDTGGNTEAFF
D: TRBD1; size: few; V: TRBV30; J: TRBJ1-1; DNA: TGTGCCTGGAAACAGGGGGGAACTGAAGCTTTCTTT; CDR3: CAWKQGGTEAFF
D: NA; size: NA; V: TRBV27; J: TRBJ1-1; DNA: TGTGCCAGCAGTTCTGCGACAAACGGGGTGAACACTGAAGCTTTCTTT; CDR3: CASSSATNGVNTEAFF
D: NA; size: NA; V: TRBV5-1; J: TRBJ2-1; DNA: TGCGCCAGCAGCTTGGACGCGGTCGGGAGATACAATGAGCAGTTCTTC; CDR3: CASSLDAVGRYNEQFF
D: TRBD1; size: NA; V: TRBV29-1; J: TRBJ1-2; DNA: TGCAGCGGCGGACAGGGAGACTATGGCTACACCTTC; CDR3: CSGGQGDYGYTF
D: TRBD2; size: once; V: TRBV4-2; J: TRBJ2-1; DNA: TGTGCCAGTAGCCAAAATCTAGCGGGAGGTCTGAATGAGCAGTTCTTC; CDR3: CASSQNLAGGLNEQFF
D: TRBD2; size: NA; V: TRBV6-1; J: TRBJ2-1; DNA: TGTGCCAGCACCGGACTAGCGGGAGGGGTGGGGCAGTTCTTC; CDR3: CASTGLAGGVGQFF
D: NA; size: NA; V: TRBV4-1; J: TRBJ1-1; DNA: TGCGCCAGCAGCTACTCAACAGGGAGCCCTGAAGCTTTCTTT; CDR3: CASSYSTGSPEAFF
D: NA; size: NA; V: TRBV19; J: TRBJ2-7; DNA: TGTGCCAGTAGTCCCGATAGCGGCTACGAGCAGTACTTC; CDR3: CASSPDSGYEQYF
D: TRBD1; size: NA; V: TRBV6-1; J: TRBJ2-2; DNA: TGTGCCAGCAGCCGTGACAGGGCCGGGGAGCTGTTTTTT; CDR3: CASSRDRAGELFF